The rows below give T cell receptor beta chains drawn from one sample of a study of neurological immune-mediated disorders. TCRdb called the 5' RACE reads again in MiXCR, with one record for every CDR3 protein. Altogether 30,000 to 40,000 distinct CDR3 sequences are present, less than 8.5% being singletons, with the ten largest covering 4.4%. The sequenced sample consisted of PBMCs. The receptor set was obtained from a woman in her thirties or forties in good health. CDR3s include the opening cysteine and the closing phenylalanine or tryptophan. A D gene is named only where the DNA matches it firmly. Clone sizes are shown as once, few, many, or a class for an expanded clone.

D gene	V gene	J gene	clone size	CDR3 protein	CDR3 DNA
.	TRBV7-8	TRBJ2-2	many	CASTYQAGELFF	TGTGCCAGCACGTACCAGGCCGGGGAGCTGTTTTTT
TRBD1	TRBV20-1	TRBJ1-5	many	CSATDRDYSNQPQHF	TGCAGTGCTACAGACAGGGATTATAGCAATCAGCCCCAGCATTTT
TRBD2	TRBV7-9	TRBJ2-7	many	CASSLSGLAAYEQYF	TGTGCCAGCAGCTTATCGGGACTAGCGGCCTACGAGCAGTACTTC
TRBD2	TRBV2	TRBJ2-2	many	CASKSASGVAGELFF	TGTGCCAGCAAATCGGCTAGCGGGGTCGCCGGGGAGCTGTTTTTT
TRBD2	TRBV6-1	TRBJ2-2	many	CASSGSELAGANTGELFF	TGTGCCAGCAGTGGGAGTGAACTAGCGGGGGCGAACACCGGGGAGCTGTTTTTT
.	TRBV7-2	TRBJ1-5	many	CASSLRVGGNQPQHF	TGTGCCAGCAGCTTAAGGGTCGGGGGCAATCAGCCCCAGCATTTT
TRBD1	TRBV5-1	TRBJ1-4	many	CASSVSTGVTNEKLFF	TGCGCCAGCAGCGTCTCGACAGGGGTAACTAATGAAAAACTGTTTTTT
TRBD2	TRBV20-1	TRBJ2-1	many	CSAPTGGLAGAYNEQFF	TGCAGTGCCCCAACGGGGGGACTAGCGGGGGCCTACAATGAGCAGTTCTTC
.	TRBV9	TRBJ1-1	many	CASSPLRALDTEAFF	TGTGCCAGCAGCCCACTGAGGGCTTTGGACACTGAAGCTTTCTTT
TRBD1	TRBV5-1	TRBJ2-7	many	CASSFDPGQASYEQYF	TGCGCCAGCAGCTTCGACCCGGGACAGGCTTCCTACGAGCAGTACTTC
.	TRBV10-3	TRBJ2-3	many	CAISSTGDTQYF	TGTGCCATCAGTTCTACGGGGGATACGCAGTATTTT
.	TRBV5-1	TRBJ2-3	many	CASSIRDTQYF	TGCGCCAGCAGCATCAGGGATACGCAGTATTTT
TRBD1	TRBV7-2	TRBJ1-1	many	CASSFLGTGAIATEAFF	TGTGCCAGCAGCTTCCTTGGGACAGGGGCGATTGCCACTGAAGCTTTCTTT
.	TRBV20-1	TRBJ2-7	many	CSARAWGRVYEQYF	TGCAGTGCTAGAGCCTGGGGACGGGTGTACGAGCAGTACTTC
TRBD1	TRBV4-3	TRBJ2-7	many	CASSQDGTGTGGSYEQYF	TGCGCCAGCAGCCAAGATGGTACCGGGACAGGGGGGAGTTACGAGCAGTACTTC
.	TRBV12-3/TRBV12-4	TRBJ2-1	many	CASTRRAERHNEQFF	TGTGCCAGCACCCGGCGGGCCGAGCGCCACAATGAGCAGTTCTTC